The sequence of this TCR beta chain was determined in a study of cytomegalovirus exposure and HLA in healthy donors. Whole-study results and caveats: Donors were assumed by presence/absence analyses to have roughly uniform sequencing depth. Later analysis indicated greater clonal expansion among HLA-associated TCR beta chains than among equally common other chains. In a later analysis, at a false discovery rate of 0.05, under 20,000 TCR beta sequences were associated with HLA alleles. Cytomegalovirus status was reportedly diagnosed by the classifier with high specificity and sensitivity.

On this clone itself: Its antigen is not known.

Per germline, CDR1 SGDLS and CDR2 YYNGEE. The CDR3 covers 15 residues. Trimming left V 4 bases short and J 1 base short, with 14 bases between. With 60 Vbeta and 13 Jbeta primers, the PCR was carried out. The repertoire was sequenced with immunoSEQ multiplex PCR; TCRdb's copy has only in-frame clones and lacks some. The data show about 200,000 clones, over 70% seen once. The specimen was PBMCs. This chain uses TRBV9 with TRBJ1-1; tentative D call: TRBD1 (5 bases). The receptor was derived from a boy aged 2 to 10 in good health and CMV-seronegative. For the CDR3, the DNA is TGTGCCAGCAGCCCTCACCCAACAGGGAACACTGAAGCTTTCTTT. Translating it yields CASSPHPTGNTEAFF.